These 23 T cell receptor beta chains were all obtained from the same sample, sequenced in a study of T cell responses to AZD1222 COVID-19 vaccine (dated by TCRdb to the early 2020s). This sample's time point label indicates: baseline before first vaccination. According to the study, the label for this sample's treatment or condition signals: meningococcal conjugate vaccine given as trial control. Library preparation employed the immunoSEQ multiplex PCR assay. This immuneACCESS table, as held by TCRdb, lists in-frame sequences with V and J called but not all clones. Of the missing ones, under half trace to an unresolved V gene in checked studies; the others have no known cause. For this sample the table gives 130,000 to 150,000 clones, of which just over 90% were detected only once. The ten top clones hold about 3% of the sample. This material consisted of peripheral blood, taken on day 0 of MenACWY control vaccination. The source of these receptors is an adult in good health.

This chain uses TRBV7-9 with TRBJ1-3; D ambiguous. V dropped 6 bases and J dropped 5 bases, with 11 bases sitting between them. Germline CDR1 is SEHNR and CDR2 is FQNEAQ (reference sequence). CDR3 size: 13 residues. CDR3 DNA: TGTGCCAGCAGTTGGACCGAGCGAAACACCATATATTTT. It encodes CASSWTERNTIYF.

The rearrangement uses TRBV2 and TRBJ1-2; a weak D match, TRBD1 (6 bases). Germline CDR1 SNHLY, CDR2 FYNNEI. V lost 1 base, J lost 4 bases, and 13 bases lay in between. This CDR3 region has 15 residues. Here the CDR3 reads CASSEVHGGAYGYTF. CDR3 sequence (DNA): TGTGCCAGCAGTGAAGTCCACGGGGGGGCCTATGGCTACACCTTC.

The chain carries TRBV7-9 and TRBJ2-3; 8 bases are a match to TRBD2. Germline V gene lookup returns CDR1 SEHNR and CDR2 FQNEAQ (reference sequence). The CDR3 loop spans 16 amino acids. Losses at the gene ends were 4 bases for V and 4 bases for J; bases not matched to a gene: 10. CDR3 sequence reads: CASSSWGGREADTQYF. CDR3 sequence (DNA): TGTGCCAGCAGCTCCTGGGGAGGGCGGGAGGCAGATACGCAGTATTTT.

The table lists this clone with a few counts. The chain carries TRBV2 and TRBJ2-1; perhaps TRBD2 as D (5 bases). Per the germline V gene, CDR1 is SNHLY and CDR2 is FYNNEI. Trimming pared 4 bases from V and 9 bases from J, leaving 19 bases between. The CDR3 is 15 amino acids. Here the CDR3 reads CASSVEEHPAAEQFF. The CDR3 DNA reads TGTGCCAGCAGTGTGGAGGAACATCCGGCGGCTGAGCAGTTCTTC.

The chain employs TRBV30 and TRBJ2-2; 11 nucleotides agree with TRBD2. The CDR3 is made up of 17 amino acids. Germline assignment: CDR1 GTSNPN and CDR2 SVGIG (reference sequence). The V gene end was trimmed by 4 bases and the J gene end by 4 bases; junction bases not matched to a gene: 11. The CDR3 protein is CAWKPFSGGGSTGELFF. CDR3 in DNA: TGTGCCTGGAAGCCGTTTAGCGGGGGGGGAAGCACCGGGGAGCTGTTTTTT.

The CDR3 DNA reads as TGTGCCAGTAGTACGGGGCTGGGCTACGAGCAGTACTTC. Amino acid sequence: CASSTGLGYEQYF. The V and J genes are TRBV19 and TRBJ2-7, with D perhaps being TRBD1 or TRBD2 (5 bases each). The CDR3 is 13 residues long. Between the trimmed V and J ends, which lost 4 bases and 3 bases, there was a span of 10 bases. Germline loops: CDR1 LNHDA, CDR2 SQIVND (reference sequence).

The chain uses TRBV7-9 and TRBJ1-3; TRBD1 matches at 9 bases. This CDR3 is built from 17 residues. CDR1 is SEHNR, CDR2 FQNEAQ, per germline (reference sequence). V trimming: 3 bases; J trimming: 0 bases; junction bases outside the gene matches: 6. This chain's CDR3 is CASSFGTGSPSGNTIYF. The CDR3 DNA sequence: TGTGCCAGCAGCTTCGGGACAGGGTCCCCCTCTGGAAACACCATATATTTT. Complete variable domain (other parts from reference TRBV7-9 and TRBJ1-3): DTGVSQNPRHKITKRGQNVTFRCDPISEHNRLYWYRQTLGQGPEFLTYFQNEAQLEKSRLLSDRFSAERPKGSFSTLEIQRTEQGDSAMYLCASSFGTGSPSGNTIYFGEGSWLTVV.

The J gene is TRBJ1-1, the V gene TRBV27, with D perhaps matching TRBD1 (5 bases). Per the germline V gene, CDR1 is MNHEY and CDR2 is SMNVEV (reference sequence). V was trimmed by 1 base and J by 11 bases, leaving 23 bases between them. The CDR3 is made up of 16 amino acids. This chain's CDR3 is CASSLYPSGTRAWAFF. The CDR3 nucleotides read TGTGCCAGCAGTTTATACCCCTCAGGGACCCGGGCGTGGGCTTTCTTT.

The chain employs TRBV3-1 (or the pseudogene TRBV3-2) and TRBJ1-2; unclear D gene. Trimming cost V 4 bases and J 8 bases, with 17 bases left between them. Germline V gene lookup returns CDR1 LGHDT and CDR2 YNNKEL (reference sequence). This CDR3 is 14 amino acids long. DNA of the CDR3: TGTGCCAGCAGCCTCCTGGACCATCAAGGAGGCTACACCTTC. Translation: CASSLLDHQGGYTF.

This CDR3 is CASSRDRVHGYTF. The CDR3 DNA follows: TGCGCCAGCAGCCGCGACAGGGTTCACGGCTACACCTTC. The gene calls are TRBV5-1 and TRBJ1-2; 7 bases line up with TRBD1. Trimming cost V 4 bases and J 8 bases; bases outside gene matches: 8. The CDR3 sequence is 13 residues long. The germline CDR1 and CDR2 sequences are SGHRS and YFSETQ.

The chain carries TRBV4-1 and TRBJ1-2, with 9 nucleotides matching TRBD1. The CDR3 spans 14 residues. J was trimmed by 7 bases and V by 2 bases; bases with no gene match: 5. Germline CDR1 MGHRA, CDR2 YSYEKL. CDR3 protein: CASSQPGTGRGYTF. CDR3 nucleotides: TGCGCCAGCAGCCAACCCGGGACAGGGCGTGGCTACACCTTC.

This sequence joins TRBV19 and TRBJ2-1; TRBD2 aligns across 9 bases. Per germline, CDR1 LNHDA and CDR2 SQIVND (reference sequence). CDR3 size: 15 residues. Losses at the gene ends were 5 bases for V and 9 bases for J; bases not matched to a gene: 11. The CDR3 loop reads CASSVGLAKVSEQFF. CDR3 nucleotides: TGTGCCAGTAGTGTAGGACTAGCGAAAGTAAGTGAGCAGTTCTTC.

This sequence joins TRBV7-2 and TRBJ1-1, with D unresolved. CDR1 and CDR2 from the germline V gene are SGHTA and FQGNSA. The CDR3 is made up of 13 amino acids. V dropped 3 bases and J dropped 2 bases, with 7 bases sitting between them. CDR3 protein: CASSFNRNTEAFF. DNA of the CDR3: TGTGCCAGCAGCTTTAACAGAAACACTGAAGCTTTCTTT.

This chain joins TRBV7-8 and TRBJ2-5, with D perhaps matching TRBD1 or TRBD2 (5 bases each). The CDR3 runs to 17 residues. V was pared by 2 bases and J by 4 bases, with 20 bases between. Germline V gene data show CDR1 as SGHVS and CDR2 as FQNEAQ. The CDR3 region is CASSLNGRAQARETQYF. DNA of the CDR3: TGTGCCAGCAGCTTAAACGGGCGGGCACAGGCTCGAGAGACCCAGTACTTC.

The chain has TRBV20-1 and TRBJ2-7, with D possibly matching TRBD1 (6 bases). The V end lost 2 bases, the J end lost 7 bases, and 9 bases lay between the germline ends. Germline V gene sequence: CDR1 DFQATT, CDR2 SNEGSKA (reference sequence). The CDR3 runs 11 residues. The chain's CDR3 is CSARSQGEQYF. The CDR3 coding sequence is TGCAGTGCTAGATCCCAGGGGGAGCAGTACTTC.

The rearrangement uses TRBV9 and TRBJ2-1; tentative D call: TRBD2 (6 bases). This CDR3 has 15 residues. With 2 bases removed from V and 0 bases from J, the gap between germline ends came to 9 bases. CDR1 SGDLS and CDR2 YYNGEE come from the germline V gene. CDR3 sequence reads: CASSVLGSSYNEQFF. The CDR3 coding sequence is TGTGCCAGCAGCGTCCTCGGGAGCTCCTACAATGAGCAGTTCTTC.

The chain carries TRBV27 and TRBJ2-4; D remains unclear. The germline V gene encodes CDR1 MNHEY and CDR2 SMNVEV (reference sequence). CDR3 size: 15 residues. V was cut by 3 bases and J by 0 bases, with 9 bases left in between. CDR3 sequence (DNA): TGTGCCAGCAGTTTTTACCTACTAGCCAAAAACATTCAGTACTTC. Translating gives CASSFYLLAKNIQYF.

The chain recombines TRBV4-2 with TRBJ1-6; the match to TRBD1 covers 8 bases. This CDR3 contains 16 residues. The V gene's germline CDR1 is LGHNA and CDR2 YNFKEQ. Trimming at V came to 1 base and at J to 8 bases, leaving 7 bases not matched to a gene. The CDR3 DNA is TGTGCCAGCAGCCAAGTTTCAGGGGGCCGTGATTCACCCCTCCACTTT. It is translated as CASSQVSGGRDSPLHF.

The chain joins TRBV5-1 to TRBJ1-1; D not resolved. This CDR3 region has 12 residues. CDR1 is SGHRS, CDR2 YFSETQ, per germline. Trimming shortened V by 6 bases and J by 6 bases, and 12 bases separated the two germline ends. CDR3 amino acids: CASKDFDAEAFF. The CDR3 region has the DNA TGCGCCAGCAAGGACTTCGACGCTGAAGCTTTCTTT.

V is TRBV7-2 and J is TRBJ2-6; D gene ambiguous. Germline-derived CDR1 and CDR2 are SGHTA and FQGNSA. CDR3 length equals 18 residues. Between the trimmed V and J ends, which lost 0 bases and 0 bases, there was a span of 12 bases. This chain's CDR3 is CTSSLAPGRYSGANVLTF. The DNA of the CDR3 is TGTACCAGCAGCTTAGCCCCAGGCCGTTACTCTGGGGCCAACGTCCTGACTTTC.

The CDR3 here is CASTPLVRNLNTEAFF. As DNA, the CDR3 is TGTGCCAGTACCCCCCTCGTGCGCAATCTGAACACTGAAGCTTTCTTT. The chain is built from TRBV19 and TRBJ1-1; no clear D. The V end was cut by 7 bases, the J end by 0 bases, with 18 bases between. The germline V gene encodes CDR1 LNHDA and CDR2 SQIVND (reference sequence). This CDR3 is built from 16 residues.

This chain connects TRBV27 to TRBJ1-5, with D possibly being TRBD1 (6 bases). The CDR3 extends over 14 amino acids. V gave up 6 bases and J gave up 9 bases, with 18 bases separating them. Germline CDR1 MNHEY, CDR2 SMNVEV (reference sequence). In DNA, the CDR3 is TGTGCCAGCAGGACTAGGGGGGCGGGGCGGCCCCAGCATTTT. Translating gives CASRTRGAGRPQHF.

The CDR3 DNA is TGTGCCATCAGTGGGGGCTATGGCTACACCTTC. It translates to CAISGGYGYTF. The chain has TRBV10-3 and TRBJ1-2; D remains unclear. Germline loops: CDR1 ENHRY, CDR2 SYGVKD. Trimming took 4 bases from V and 4 from J, leaving 4 bases between them. This CDR3 has 11 residues.